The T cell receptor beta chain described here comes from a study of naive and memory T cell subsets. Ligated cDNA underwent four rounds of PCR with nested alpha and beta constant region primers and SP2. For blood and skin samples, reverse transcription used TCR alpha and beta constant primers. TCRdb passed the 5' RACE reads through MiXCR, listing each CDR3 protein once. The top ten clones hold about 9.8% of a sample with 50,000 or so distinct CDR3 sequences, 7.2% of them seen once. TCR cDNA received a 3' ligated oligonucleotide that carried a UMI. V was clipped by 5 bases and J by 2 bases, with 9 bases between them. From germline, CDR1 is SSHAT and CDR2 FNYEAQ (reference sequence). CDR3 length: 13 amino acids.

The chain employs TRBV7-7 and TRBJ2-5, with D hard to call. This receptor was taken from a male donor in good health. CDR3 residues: CASSARSQETQYF. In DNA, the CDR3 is TGTGCCAGCAGCGCCCGATCGCAAGAGACCCAGTACTTC.